The 21 T cell receptor beta chains reported below all come from one sample, sequenced in a study of beta chain features in type 1 diabetes. General study findings and limits: Shortening of TCRB CDR3s, moderate but significant, appeared in all four CD4+ subsets of Type 1 diabetes patients.

These receptors' targets are unknown. Every isolated RNA sample was fully reverse transcribed, so sequencing captured expressed TCRB transcripts. Produced via immunoSEQ multiplex PCR; TCRdb's table is partial and in-frame only. Of some 190,000 clones in the sample, approximately 7.9% are singletons; the top ten hold 0.5%. The sequenced sample was central memory CD4+ T cells from blood. These receptors originate from a man younger than 35 with type 1 diabetes.

In its sample, this clone was seen a few times. The chain is built from TRBV7-2 and TRBJ2-3; no definite D call. Germline-derived CDR1 and CDR2 are SGHTA and FQGNSA. V dropped 1 base and J dropped 0 bases, with 8 bases sitting between them. The CDR3 length is 15 residues. CDR3 sequence reads: CASSLDYTSTDTQYF. In nucleotides, the CDR3 is TGTGCCAGCAGCTTAGACTATACTAGCACAGATACGCAGTATTTT.

This clone was counted a few times. The chain is built from TRBV5-1 and TRBJ2-5; D gene ambiguous. The CDR3 loop spans 14 amino acids. V shed 0 bases and J shed 5 bases, with 11 bases lying between them. Germline CDR1 SGHRS, CDR2 YFSETQ. CDR3 amino acids: CASSLGSNRETQYF. Written as DNA, the CDR3 is TGCGCCAGCAGCTTGGGGTCTAACCGGGAGACCCAGTACTTC. Complete variable domain (other parts from reference TRBV5-1 and TRBJ2-5): KAGVTQTPRYLIKTRGQQVTLSCSPISGHRSVSWYQQTPGQGLQFLFEYFSETQRNKGNFPGRFSGRQFSNSRSEMNVSTLELGDSALYLCASSLGSNRETQYFGPGTRLLVL.

The sample holds a few counts of this clone. The chain is built from TRBV29-1 and TRBJ2-3, with TRBD2 identical over 7 bases. V shed 6 bases, J shed 0 bases, and the junction held 6 bases outside the gene matches. The CDR3 runs to 14 residues. Germline CDR1 SQVTM, CDR2 ANQGSEA. CDR3 sequence reads: CSVRLAASTDTQYF. In DNA, the CDR3 is TGCAGCGTACGACTAGCTGCTAGCACAGATACGCAGTATTTT.

The chain links TRBV6-1 to TRBJ1-5; D perhaps matches TRBD1 (6 bases). The CDR3 length is 13 residues. Germline assignment: CDR1 MNHNS and CDR2 SASEGT. V lost 8 bases and J lost 7, with 15 bases in between. In nucleotides, the CDR3 is TGTGCCAGCCATATGGGGGGGCCACAGCCCCAGCATTTT. It encodes CASHMGGPQPQHF.

The table lists this clone with a few counts. The rearrangement links TRBV6-5 to TRBJ2-5, with D perhaps TRBD1 (6 bases). From germline, CDR1 is MNHEY and CDR2 SVGAGI. V lost 5 bases and J lost 2, with 9 bases in between. The CDR3 has 13 amino acids. CDR3 sequence (DNA): TGTGCCAGCAGTAGACAGGTTCAAGAGACCCAGTACTTC. It encodes CASSRQVQETQYF.

There are a few counts of this clone. The chain combines TRBV2 with TRBJ2-5; 15 bases fit TRBD2. The ends lost 6 bases at V and 1 base at J; junction bases unmatched: 0. This CDR3 contains 15 residues. Germline values: CDR1 SNHLY, CDR2 FYNNEI. CDR3 loop: CASRGLAGGQETQYF. DNA for the CDR3: TGTGCCAGCAGGGGACTAGCGGGGGGCCAAGAGACCCAGTACTTC.

The chain employs TRBV27 and TRBJ2-3; TRBD2 matches 7 bases. V lost 6 bases and J lost 1; bases outside the gene matches: 4. This CDR3 has 14 amino acids. The germline gives CDR1 MNHEY, CDR2 SMNVEV (reference sequence). In DNA form, the CDR3 reads TGTGCCAGCAGCATAGCGGGCCGCACAGATACGCAGTATTTT. It translates to CASSIAGRTDTQYF.

This clone was seen a handful of times. This chain uses TRBV5-4 with TRBJ2-7, with 11 bases fitting TRBD2. The CDR3 is made up of 14 amino acids. Germline CDR1 is SGHNT and CDR2 is YYREEE (reference sequence). The V gene end was trimmed by 4 bases and the J gene end by 3 bases; junction bases not matched to a gene: 3. The CDR3 DNA follows: TGTGCCAGCAGCCCCGGGACTAGCGGCTACGAGCAGTACTTC. Translating gives CASSPGTSGYEQYF.

The chain joins TRBV5-6 to TRBJ2-6; 8 nucleotides align to TRBD1. V shed 7 bases and J 4 bases; nucleotides not matched to a gene: 7. This CDR3 is built from 15 residues. CDR1 and CDR2 from the germline V gene are SGHDT and YYEEEE. CDR3 DNA sequence: TGTGCCAGCGGGGCGAGGGACAGGGGGGCCAACGTCCTGACTTTC. Residues: CASGARDRGANVLTF.

This clone was seen more than once but under ten times. This sample also contains other DNA sequences that code for the same CDR3. The CDR3 region has the DNA TGTGCCAGCAGCAGGGACAGTCAAGAGACCCAGTACTTC. This codes for CASSRDSQETQYF. The chain is built from TRBV7-2 and TRBJ2-5; TRBD1 matches 7 bases. The CDR3 runs to 13 residues. J gave up 2 bases and V 5 bases, and 2 bases lay outside the gene matches. Germline-derived CDR1 and CDR2 are SGHTA and FQGNSA. Full variable domain (remainder filled in from reference TRBV7-2 and TRBJ2-5): GAGVSQSPSNKVTEKGKDVELRCDPISGHTALYWYRQSLGQGLEFLIYFQGNSAPDKSGLPSDRFSAERTGGSVSTLTIQRTQQEDSAVYLCASSRDSQETQYFGPGTRLLVL.

This clone showed up just a few times. DNA of the CDR3: TGTGCCTGGAGTTCTTCGTACAGGAGCTCCTACAATGAGCAGTTCTTC. It codes for CAWSSSYRSSYNEQFF. The chain is built from TRBV30 and TRBJ2-1; weak D call: TRBD1 (5 bases). The CDR3 spans 16 residues. CDR1 GTSNPN and CDR2 SVGIG come from the germline V gene (reference sequence). The V and J ends lost 2 bases and 0 bases respectively, with 14 bases between them.

Many counts were recorded for this clone. The chain combines TRBV30 with TRBJ1-4; D is unresolved. The CDR3 has 14 residues. Per germline, CDR1 GTSNPN and CDR2 SVGIG (reference sequence). Trimming pared 0 bases from V and 8 bases from J, leaving 13 bases between. The CDR3 DNA reads TGTGCCTGGAGTGTACGAGGGAGAAACGAAAAACTGTTTTTT. It translates to CAWSVRGRNEKLFF.

A few counts support this clone. The chain employs TRBV25-1 and TRBJ1-1; tentatively, D is TRBD1 (5 bases). V was cut by 6 bases and J by 5 bases, with 13 bases left in between. The germline gives CDR1 MGHDK, CDR2 SYGVNS. The CDR3 consists of 13 residues. The CDR3 bases are TGTGCCAGCAGCCAGGGTCTGAGGACTGAAGCTTTCTTT. Translation: CASSQGLRTEAFF.

The V gene is TRBV5-4, the J gene TRBJ2-3; 13 bases match TRBD2. Germline V lookup: CDR1 SGHNT, CDR2 YYREEE (reference sequence). The CDR3 totals 15 residues. Trimming took 4 bases from V and 8 from J; bases not matched to a gene: 7. This CDR3 is CASSMGTSGKGTQYF. Written as DNA, the CDR3 is TGTGCCAGCAGCATGGGGACTAGCGGGAAGGGTACGCAGTATTTT.

This clone has just a few counts. This chain links TRBV5-1 with TRBJ2-5, with 12 positions matching TRBD2. The CDR3 loop spans 16 amino acids. Germline CDR1 and CDR2: SGHRS and YFSETQ. V trimming: 6 bases; J trimming: 2 bases; junction bases outside the gene matches: 8. The CDR3 sequence is CASIGLAGGLQETQYF. DNA of the CDR3: TGCGCCAGCATTGGTCTAGCGGGGGGGTTACAAGAGACCCAGTACTTC. The full variable domain, in which reference TRBV5-1 and TRBJ2-5 provide the parts outside the CDR3, is KAGVTQTPRYLIKTRGQQVTLSCSPISGHRSVSWYQQTPGQGLQFLFEYFSETQRNKGNFPGRFSGRQFSNSRSEMNVSTLELGDSALYLCASIGLAGGLQETQYFGPGTRLLVL.

This clone was found a few times. The chain carries TRBV6-6 and TRBJ2-2; D is unclear. This CDR3 is built from 13 residues. Germline CDR1 is MNHNY and CDR2 is SVGAGI (reference sequence). Trimming cost V 7 bases and J 4 bases, with 10 bases left between them. The CDR3 bases are TGTGCCAGCAAGACACTCCGCACCGGGGAGCTGTTTTTT. Protein product: CASKTLRTGELFF.

This clone was detected only a few times. This chain connects TRBV9 to TRBJ2-3; 7 bases are a match to TRBD1. J was trimmed by 0 bases and V by 0 bases; bases with no gene match: 4. CDR3 length: 16 amino acids. The germline V gene has CDR1 SGDLS and CDR2 YYNGEE. The CDR3 nucleotides are TGTGCCAGCAGCGTAGGTCAGGGGGTCAGCACAGATACGCAGTATTTT. Residues: CASSVGQGVSTDTQYF.

In its sample, this clone was seen a few times. The V call is TRBV28, the J call TRBJ2-2; 9 bases are a match to TRBD2. Germline values: CDR1 MDHEN, CDR2 SYDVKM. Trimming at V came to 3 bases and at J to 7 bases, leaving 6 bases not matched to a gene. The CDR3 spans 15 residues. The CDR3 region has the DNA TGTGCCAGCAGTTTTAGCGGGAGATTCGTCGGGGAGCTGTTTTTT. Encoded protein: CASSFSGRFVGELFF. Variable domain in full (rest from reference TRBV28 and TRBJ2-2): DVKVTQSSRYLVKRTGEKVFLECVQDMDHENMFWYRQDPGLGLRLIYFSYDVKMKEKGDIPEGYSVSREKKERFSLILESASTNQTSMYLCASSFSGRFVGELFFGEGSRLTVL.

CDR3 nucleotides: TGTGCCAGCAGCTTAGCGGCTAGCGGGAGCTACGAGCAGTACTTC. Protein sequence: CASSLAASGSYEQYF. V and J are TRBV11-2 and TRBJ2-7, with 10 bases identical to TRBD2. CDR1 and CDR2 (germline): SGHAT, FQNNGV. With V trimmed by 1 base and J by 3 bases, 3 bases remained unmatched. The CDR3 has 15 amino acids.

The gene calls are TRBV5-6 and TRBJ1-2, with a tentative D call TRBD1 (5 bases). Germline CDR1 reads SGHDT; CDR2 reads YYEEEE. V lost 4 bases, J lost 7 bases, and 11 bases lay in between. The CDR3 length is 12 residues. CDR3 DNA sequence: TGTGCCAGCAGCGGAGGGGACGGTGGCTACACCTTC. This encodes CASSGGDGGYTF.

This clone was observed a handful of times. This CDR3 is also generated by other DNA sequences in the sample. The genes are TRBV7-8 and TRBJ2-3; D possibly corresponds to TRBD2 (5 bases). Germline-derived CDR1 and CDR2 are SGHVS and FQNEAQ. Trimming cost V 5 bases and J 6 bases, with 9 bases left between them. The CDR3 runs 12 residues. The CDR3 region is CASSLTGDTQYF. The CDR3, as DNA: TGTGCCAGCAGCCTGACGGGGGATACGCAGTATTTT.